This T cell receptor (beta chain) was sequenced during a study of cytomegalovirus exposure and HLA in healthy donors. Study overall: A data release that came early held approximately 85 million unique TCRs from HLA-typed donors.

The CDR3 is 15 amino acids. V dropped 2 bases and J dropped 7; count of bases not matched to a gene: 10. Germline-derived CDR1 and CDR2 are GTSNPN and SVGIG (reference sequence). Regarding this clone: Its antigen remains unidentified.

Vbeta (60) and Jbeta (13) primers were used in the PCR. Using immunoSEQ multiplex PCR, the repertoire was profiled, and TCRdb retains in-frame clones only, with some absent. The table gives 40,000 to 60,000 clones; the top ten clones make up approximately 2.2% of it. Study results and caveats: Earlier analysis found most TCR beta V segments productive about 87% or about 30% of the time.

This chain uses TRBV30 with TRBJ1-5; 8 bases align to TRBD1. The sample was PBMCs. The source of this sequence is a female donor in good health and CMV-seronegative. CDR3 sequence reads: CAWSSGQGSSQPQHF. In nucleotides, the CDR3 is TGTGCCTGGAGTTCCGGACAGGGATCGTCACAGCCCCAGCATTTT.